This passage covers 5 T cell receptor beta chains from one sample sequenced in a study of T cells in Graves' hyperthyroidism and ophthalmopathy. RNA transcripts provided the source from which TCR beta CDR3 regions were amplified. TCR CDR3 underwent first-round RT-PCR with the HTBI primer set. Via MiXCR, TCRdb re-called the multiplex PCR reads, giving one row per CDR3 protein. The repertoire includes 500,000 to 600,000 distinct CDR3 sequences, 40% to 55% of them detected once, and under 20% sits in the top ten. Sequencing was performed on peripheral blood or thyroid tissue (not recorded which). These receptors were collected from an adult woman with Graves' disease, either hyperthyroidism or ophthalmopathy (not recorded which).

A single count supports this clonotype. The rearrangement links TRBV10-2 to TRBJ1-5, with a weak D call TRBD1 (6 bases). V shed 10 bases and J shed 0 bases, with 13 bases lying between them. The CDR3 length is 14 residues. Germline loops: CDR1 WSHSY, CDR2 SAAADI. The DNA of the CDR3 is TGCGCCACCAGGAGGACAGATAGCAATCAGCCCCAGCATTTT. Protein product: CATRRTDSNQPQHF.

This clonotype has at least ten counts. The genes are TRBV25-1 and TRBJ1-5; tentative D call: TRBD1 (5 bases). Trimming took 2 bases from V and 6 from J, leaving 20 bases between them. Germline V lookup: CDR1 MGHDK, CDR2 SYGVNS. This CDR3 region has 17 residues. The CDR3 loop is CASSEGCLSGKAQPQHF. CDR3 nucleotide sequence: TGTGCCAGCAGTGAAGGTTGTTTATCAGGGAAGGCTCAGCCCCAGCATTTT.

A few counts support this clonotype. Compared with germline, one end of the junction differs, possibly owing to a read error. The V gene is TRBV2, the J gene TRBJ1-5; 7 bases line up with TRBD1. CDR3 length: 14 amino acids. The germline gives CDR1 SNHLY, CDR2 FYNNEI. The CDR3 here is CASREGQGNQPQHF. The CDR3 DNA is TGTGCCAGCAGAGAAGGACAGGGCAATCAGCCCCAGCATTTT.

This CDR3 reads CASSYDRETGYGYTF. The CDR3 DNA is TGTGCCAGCAGCTACGACAGGGAGACCGGCTATGGCTACACCTTC. The gene calls are TRBV7-9 and TRBJ1-2; 7 nucleotides align to TRBD1. V trimming: 4 bases; J trimming: 4 bases; junction bases outside the gene matches: 9. This CDR3 comprises 15 residues. Per germline, CDR1 SEHNR and CDR2 FQNEAQ (reference sequence).

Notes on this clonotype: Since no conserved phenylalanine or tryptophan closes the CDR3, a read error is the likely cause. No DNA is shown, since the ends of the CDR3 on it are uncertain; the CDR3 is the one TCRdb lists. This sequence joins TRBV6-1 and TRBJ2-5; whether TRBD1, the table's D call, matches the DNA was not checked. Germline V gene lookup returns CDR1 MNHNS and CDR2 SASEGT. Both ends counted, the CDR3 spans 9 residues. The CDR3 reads CASSGDTHY.